This record looks at one T cell receptor beta chain sequence and its context. This sample was included in a study of shared clonotypes between healthy human individuals. Sequenced by immunoSEQ multiplex PCR; TCRdb stores in-frame clones only, minus some. The sample lists 1.5 million to 2.5 million clones, about 95% occurring once. The V gene lost 3 bases and the J gene lost 5 bases, with 14 bases spanning the gap. This CDR3 region has 15 residues. CDR1 and CDR2 (germline): SEHNR, FQNEAQ (reference sequence). CD8 cells regarded as naive lacked CD45RO, were positively chosen for CCR7, and omitted terminally differentiated effector memory CD45RA+ cells.

The chain recombines TRBV7-9 with TRBJ2-1; possible D gene TRBD2, 6 bases. Sequenced input: naive CD8+ T cells sorted from blood. The TCR comes from a man aged 18-30 years in good health. The CDR3 here is CASSLGDLGNNEQFF. The CDR3 DNA reads as TGTGCCAGCAGCTTGGGGGACTTGGGGAACAATGAGCAGTTCTTC.